This TCR beta chain was documented in a study of CD8 T cells in Susac syndrome. The study, taken as a whole, reports: Within total CD8+ repertoires, under 20 Susac-specific public clones were found, and within CD8+ TEMRA repertoires, about 5. CD8+ clonal expansion in Susac was maximal in TEMRA cells and in active patients.

The RNA, about 0.45 to 1 ug, was put through reverse transcription using random hexamers. TCRdb independently ran MiXCR on the immunoSEQ multiplex PCR reads; one entry per CDR3 protein. The sample holds 120,000 or so distinct CDR3 sequences, approximately 96% seen once. Regarding this clonotype: Its antigen is as yet unknown.

Germline-derived CDR1 and CDR2 are SGHRS and YFSETQ. Trimming cost V 2 bases and J 5 bases, with 5 bases left between them. The CDR3 contains 11 residues. Sequencing targeted TCR beta in blood CD8+ and CD4+ T cells. Patients with Susac syndrome showed fulfilment of recently defined diagnostic criteria for definite or probable disease. The sequencing sample was made of CD8+ T cells from PBMCs. The chain is built from TRBV5-1 and TRBJ2-7; D is uncertain. The source is a human donor with Susac syndrome. DNA for the CDR3: TGCGCCAGCAGCTTTAGTGACGAGCAGTACTTC. Translated, it gives CASSFSDEQYF.